The clone carrying this T cell receptor beta chain appeared a few times. Time point meaning: pre-sensitization, week 0. The treatment is: therapeutic diphenylcyclopropenone sensitization with weekly scalp DPC. TCRdb reprocessed the RACE reads with MiXCR, giving one entry per CDR3 protein. The sample has about 77,000 distinct CDR3 sequences, 13% to 15% seen once; the top ten hold 3.5% to 6%. The ends were cut back, 5 bases at V and 10 bases at J, with 16 bases in the middle. This CDR3 comprises 13 residues. From germline, CDR1 is SGHDT and CDR2 YYEEEE. This record comes from a study of human T cells and chemical hapten exposure. Study background: Chiefly female patients presented with alopecia areata, totalis or universalis. From small differences in pooled library volume came most of the variation in per-sample TCR yields.

The specimen comprised whole blood, sampled in connection with sensitization to the hapten diphenylcyclopropenone (DPC). The sequence derives from a woman in her fifties or sixties with alopecia areata. Some clones in this sample may be carry-over from other donors' samples. The rearrangement joins TRBV5-6 to TRBJ2-1; D may be TRBD1 (6 bases). This CDR3 is CASRYRQVEEQFF. The DNA of the CDR3 is TGTGCCAGCAGATATCGACAGGTGGAGGAGCAGTTCTTC.